This T cell receptor beta chain was observed in a study of T cell repertoires in cytomegalovirus infection. Study-wide results and limits: Ex vivo responses were dominated by HLA-C-restricted CMV-specific TCR beta clonotypes.

Each CDR3 protein gets one entry after TCRdb re-called the reads with MiXCR. The data contain almost 500,000 distinct CDR3 sequences, over 9% of them singletons. This clonotype occurred once. The antigen is undetermined. Trimming cost V 0 bases and J 5 bases; bases outside gene matches: 7. The germline V gene has CDR1 SGHRS and CDR2 YFSETQ. The CDR3 is 16 residues long. This clonotype was sampled from a human donor in good health (CMV status not recorded). Some clones in this sample may be carry-over from other donors' samples. Sequences were obtained from PBMCs. The gene calls are TRBV5-1 and TRBJ1-4; 7 bases line up with TRBD1. This CDR3 is CASSLEGALMNEKLFF. The CDR3 nucleotides are TGCGCCAGCAGCTTGGAGGGGGCGCTGATGAATGAAAAACTGTTTTTT.